This TCR beta chain was documented in a study of regulatory T cells in long-lasting Graves disease. At least ten counts were recorded for this clonotype. In germline, CDR1 is MDHEN, CDR2 SYDVKM. The CDR3 totals 12 residues. V dropped 9 bases and J dropped 4 bases, with 10 bases sitting between them. Time point indicated: persistent/refractory GD, antithyroid drugs over 5 years with positive TRAb. TCR sequences were obtained from RNA taken from PBMCs. An endocrinology department in Xi'an, China, recruited the patients. CDR3 regions were amplified by Arm-PCR using iRepertoire HTBI primers to build TCR beta libraries. In TCRdb, the multiplex PCR reads were re-called with MiXCR into one record per CDR3 protein. This table has approximately 290,000 distinct CDR3 sequences, around 21% appearing once.

This clonotype originated in a female donor with Graves disease. V is TRBV28 and J is TRBJ1-5, with D hard to call. This specimen consisted of peripheral blood mononuclear cells (PBMCs), obtained when the disease was refractory, from a patient treated with antithyroid drugs. CDR3 protein: CASLQLNQPQHF. The CDR3 DNA follows: TGTGCCAGTCTACAGTTAAATCAGCCCCAGCATTTT.